This T cell receptor (beta chain) was identified during a study of shared clonotypes between healthy human individuals. The data were produced by immunoSEQ multiplex PCR, yet TCRdb's version contains in-frame clones alone and is incomplete. The repertoire has hundreds of thousands of clones, roughly three quarters of them found once; the top ten carry more than 10%. Germline V gene data show CDR1 as SEHNR and CDR2 as FQNEAQ (reference sequence). V gave up 5 bases and J gave up 2 bases; unmatched junction bases: 5. The length of the CDR3 is 14 residues. J is TRBJ2-5 and V is TRBV7-9; TRBD1 aligns across 7 bases. The receptor comes from a woman aged 40 to 50 in good health. Some clones in this sample may be carry-over from other donors' samples. Input material: PBMCs. The CDR3 DNA reads TGTGCCAGCAGCCCCGGGACAGCTCAAGAGACCCAGTACTTC. Amino acid sequence: CASSPGTAQETQYF.